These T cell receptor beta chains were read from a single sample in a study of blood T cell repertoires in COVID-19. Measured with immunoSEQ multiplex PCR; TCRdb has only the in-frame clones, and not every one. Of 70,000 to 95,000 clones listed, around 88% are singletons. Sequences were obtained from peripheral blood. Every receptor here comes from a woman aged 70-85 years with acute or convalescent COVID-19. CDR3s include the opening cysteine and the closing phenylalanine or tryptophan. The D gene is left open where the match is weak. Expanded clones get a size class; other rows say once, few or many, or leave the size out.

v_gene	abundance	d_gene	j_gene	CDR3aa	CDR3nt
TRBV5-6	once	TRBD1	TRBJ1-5	CASSRHRQGYRPQHF	TGTGCCAGCAGCCGGCACAGACAGGGTTATAGGCCCCAGCATTTT
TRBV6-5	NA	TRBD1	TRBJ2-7	CASSYLRTGGGEQYF	TGTGCCAGCAGTTACCTCCGGACAGGGGGAGGTGAGCAGTACTTC
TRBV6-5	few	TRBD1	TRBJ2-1	CASSRTGGNEQFF	TGTGCCAGCAGCAGGACAGGGGGCAATGAGCAGTTCTTC
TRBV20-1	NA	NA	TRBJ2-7	CSASHVEQYF	TGCAGTGCTAGTCATGTCGAGCAGTACTTC
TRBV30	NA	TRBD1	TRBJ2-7	CAWSPGTGGRKHEQYF	TGTGCCTGGAGTCCCGGGACAGGGGGTAGGAAACACGAGCAGTACTTC
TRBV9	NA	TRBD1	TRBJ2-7	CASSVDVRGRGEQYF	TGTGCCAGCAGCGTAGATGTCAGGGGGCGAGGCGAGCAGTACTTC
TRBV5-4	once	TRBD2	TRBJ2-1	CASSFLAGGPDEQFF	TGTGCCAGCAGCTTCCTAGCGGGAGGCCCTGATGAGCAGTTCTTC
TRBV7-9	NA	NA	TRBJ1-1	CASSLYRNMNTEAFF	TGTGCCAGCAGCCTCTACAGGAATATGAACACTGAAGCTTTCTTT
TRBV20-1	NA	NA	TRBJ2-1	CSASSQGPSSYNEQFF	TGCAGTGCTAGTTCGCAGGGGCCCAGCTCCTACAATGAGCAGTTCTTC
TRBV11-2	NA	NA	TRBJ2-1	CASSWRGSVYNEQFF	TGTGCCAGCAGCTGGAGGGGCTCCGTCTACAATGAGCAGTTCTTC
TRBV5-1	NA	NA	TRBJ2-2	CASDYDGLSTGELFF	TGCGCCAGCGACTACGACGGGTTAAGCACCGGGGAGCTGTTTTTT
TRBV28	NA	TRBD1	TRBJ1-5	CASRTGTGFQPQHF	TGTGCCAGCAGAACCGGGACAGGGTTTCAGCCCCAGCATTTT
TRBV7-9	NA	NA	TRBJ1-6	CASSSPGNSPLHF	TGTGCCAGCAGCTCCCCCGGGAATTCACCCCTCCACTTT
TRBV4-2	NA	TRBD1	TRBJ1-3	CASSQEPGGRNTIYF	TGTGCCAGCAGCCAAGAACCAGGGGGGAGAAACACCATATATTTT
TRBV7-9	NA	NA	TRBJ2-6	CASSLGVSGSGANVLTF	TGTGCCAGCAGCTTAGGGGTTTCGGGGTCTGGGGCCAACGTCCTGACTTTC
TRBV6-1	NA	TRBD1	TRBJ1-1	CASSEATGYTEAFF	TGTGCCAGCAGTGAAGCGACAGGGTACACTGAAGCTTTCTTT
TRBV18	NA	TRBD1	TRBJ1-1	CASSPGQRIEAFF	TGTGCCAGCTCACCGGGACAGCGAATTGAAGCTTTCTTT
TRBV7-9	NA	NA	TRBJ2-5	CASSPRGPETQYF	TGTGCCAGCAGCCCCCGTGGCCCAGAGACCCAGTACTTC
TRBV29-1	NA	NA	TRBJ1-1	CSVTDTPEAFF	TGCAGCGTAACAGACACCCCTGAAGCTTTCTTT
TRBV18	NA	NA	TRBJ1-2	CASSPYRDYGYTF	TGTGCCAGCTCACCGTACAGGGACTATGGCTACACCTTC
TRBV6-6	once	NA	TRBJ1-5	CASSRRGGQVSNQPQHF	TGTGCCAGCAGTCGCAGGGGCGGGCAGGTTAGCAATCAGCCCCAGCATTTT
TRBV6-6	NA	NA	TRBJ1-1	CASGSNKNTEAFF	TGTGCCAGCGGGAGTAACAAGAACACTGAAGCTTTCTTT
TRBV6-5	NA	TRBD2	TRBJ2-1	CASKGLASSYNEQFF	TGTGCCAGCAAAGGACTAGCGAGCTCCTACAATGAGCAGTTCTTC
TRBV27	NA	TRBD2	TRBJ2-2	CASSLSLAGGPGSTGELFF	TGTGCCAGCAGTTTATCGCTAGCGGGGGGCCCAGGGAGCACCGGGGAGCTGTTTTTT
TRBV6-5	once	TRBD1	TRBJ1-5	CATWTGSNSNQPQHF	TGTGCCACCTGGACAGGTTCAAATAGCAATCAGCCCCAGCATTTT
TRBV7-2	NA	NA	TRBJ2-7	CASSPGHLYEQYF	TGTGCCAGCAGCCCGGGACACCTCTACGAGCAGTACTTC
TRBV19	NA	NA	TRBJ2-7	CASSTRTPGNNYEQYF	TGTGCCAGTAGTACCAGGACACCTGGGAACAACTACGAGCAGTACTTC
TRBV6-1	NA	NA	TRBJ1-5	CASSDLRASNQPQHF	TGTGCCAGCAGTGACCTCAGGGCTAGCAATCAGCCCCAGCATTTT
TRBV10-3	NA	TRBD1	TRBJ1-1	CAIRGQGRLNTEAFF	TGTGCCATCAGGGGACAGGGGAGGTTAAACACTGAAGCTTTCTTT
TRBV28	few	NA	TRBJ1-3	CGTVGNTIYF	TGTGGGACAGTTGGAAACACCATATATTTT
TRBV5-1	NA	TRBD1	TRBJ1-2	CASSSTGDYGYTF	TGCGCCAGCAGCTCGACAGGGGACTATGGCTACACCTTC
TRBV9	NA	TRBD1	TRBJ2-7	CASSAGTGPYEQYF	TGTGCCAGCAGCGCCGGGACAGGACCCTACGAGCAGTACTTC
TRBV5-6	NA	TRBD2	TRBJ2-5	CASSPEGTSGGRETQYF	TGTGCCAGCAGCCCCGAGGGGACTAGCGGGGGGCGGGAGACCCAGTACTTC
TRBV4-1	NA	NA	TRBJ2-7	CASSQDTGPGEQYF	TGCGCCAGCAGCCAAGATACAGGGCCGGGAGAGCAGTACTTC
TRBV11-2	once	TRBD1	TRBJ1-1	CASSLGAKGASFEAFF	TGTGCCAGCAGCTTAGGGGCTAAGGGGGCGTCATTTGAAGCTTTCTTT
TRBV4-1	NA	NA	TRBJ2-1	CASSQGGQAYNEQFF	TGCGCCAGCAGCCAAGGGGGGCAGGCTTACAATGAGCAGTTCTTC
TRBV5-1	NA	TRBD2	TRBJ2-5	CASSSGRGGQETQYF	TGCGCCAGCAGCTCCGGGAGGGGTGGCCAAGAGACCCAGTACTTC